This T cell receptor beta chain was found in a study of metastatic and nonmetastatic thyroid tumors. Background on the study: Repertoires of blood and of tissue (tumor or nodule) from malignant and benign thyroid patients were compared.

V lost 4 bases, J lost 7 bases, and 6 bases stayed unmatched. This CDR3 has 15 amino acids. Germline values: CDR1 SNHLY, CDR2 FYNNEI. This clone was seen more than once but under ten times. Until they underwent thyroid surgery, no patient had received any treatment. MiXCR re-clonotyped the PCR reads for TCRdb. Of just over 20,000 clones listed, 9.5% to 15% were seen once; the top ten hold about 6%. The receptor was isolated from a male donor with papillary thyroid cancer or a benign thyroid nodule (not recorded which). Some clones in this sample may be carry-over from other donors' samples. Specimen: blood. The genes are TRBV2 and TRBJ2-2; 10 nucleotides line up with TRBD1. The CDR3 DNA reads as TGTGCCAGCAGTGGGGACAGGGGAGCTGGCGGGGAGCTGTTTTTT. Its translation is CASSGDRGAGGELFF. Combining the CDR3 with reference TRBV2 and TRBJ2-2 gives the whole variable domain EPEVTQTPSHQVTQMGQEVILRCVPISNHLYFYWYRQILGQKVEFLVSFYNNEISEKSEIFDDQFSVERPDGSNFTLKIRSTKLEDSAMYFCASSGDRGAGGELFFGEGSRLTVL.